These T cell receptor beta chains were read from a single sample in a study of blood T cells in healthy people across ages. A single record per CDR3 protein comes from TCRdb applying MiXCR to the 5' RACE reads. This table holds 980,000 or so distinct CDR3 sequences, roughly 43% found once. Sequencing input: blood. These receptor sequences come from a young man in good health. Each CDR3 is given with its conserved first and last residue. The D gene is left open where the match is weak. A clone size is listed for some rows: how often the clone was seen (once, few, many), or a class if it is expanded.

D: NA; V: TRBV3-1; size: NA; length: 17; J: TRBJ2-6; CDR3: CASSPLRGDGGANVLTF; DNA: TGTGCCAGCAGCCCGTTGAGGGGGGATGGTGGGGCCAACGTCCTGACTTTC
D: TRBD2; V: TRBV4-2; size: few; length: 17; J: TRBJ2-3; CDR3: CASSQDATSGVPDTQYF; DNA: TGTGCCAGCAGCCAAGATGCGACTAGCGGGGTTCCAGATACGCAGTATTTT
D: NA; V: TRBV15; size: NA; length: 13; J: TRBJ1-5; CDR3: CATSRPPNQPQHF; DNA: TGTGCCACCAGCAGACCTCCCAATCAGCCCCAGCATTTT
D: TRBD1; V: TRBV25-1; size: NA; length: 16; J: TRBJ2-7; CDR3: CASSDSFGTGVYEQYF; DNA: TGTGCCAGCAGTGATTCCTTCGGGACAGGGGTCTACGAGCAGTACTTC
D: NA; V: TRBV6-6; size: NA; length: 11; J: TRBJ2-3; CDR3: CASLTGYTQYF; DNA: TGTGCCAGCCTTACAGGTTATACGCAGTATTTT
D: NA; V: TRBV4-1; size: few; length: 18; J: TRBJ1-5; CDR3: CASSAVTFAQGSNQPQHF; DNA: TGCGCCAGCAGCGCGGTCACGTTCGCTCAGGGAAGCAATCAGCCCCAGCATTTT
D: TRBD1; V: TRBV4-1; size: NA; length: 16; J: TRBJ2-2; CDR3: CASSQIQGARTGELFF; DNA: TGCGCCAGCAGCCAAATCCAGGGGGCGCGCACCGGGGAGCTGTTTTTT
D: TRBD2; V: TRBV7-9; size: NA; length: 14; J: TRBJ2-1; CDR3: CAGSLDSTSGGQFF; DNA: TGTGCCGGCAGCTTAGACTCTACTAGCGGGGGGCAGTTCTTC
D: NA; V: TRBV6-1; size: NA; length: 14; J: TRBJ1-1; CDR3: CASSTRAGDTEAFF; DNA: TGTGCCAGCAGTACCAGAGCAGGGGACACTGAAGCTTTCTTT
D: NA; V: TRBV7-9; size: NA; length: 14; J: TRBJ1-1; CDR3: CASSLQGGITEAFF; DNA: TGTGCCAGCAGCTTACAGGGCGGGATAACTGAAGCTTTCTTT
D: NA; V: TRBV6-4; size: few; length: 14; J: TRBJ2-3; CDR3: CASSDSSGGDTQYF; DNA: TGTGCCAGCAGTGACTCTTCAGGGGGGGATACGCAGTATTTT
D: NA; V: TRBV7-9; size: many; length: 15; J: TRBJ2-6; CDR3: CASSSVRDTSNVLTF; DNA: TGTGCCAGCAGCTCCGTCCGAGATACCTCCAACGTCCTGACTTTC
D: NA; V: TRBV5-8; size: NA; length: 16; J: TRBJ2-3; CDR3: CASSSPGVTGTDTQYF; DNA: TGTGCCAGCAGCTCCCCGGGGGTGACTGGAACAGATACGCAGTATTTT
D: TRBD1; V: TRBV30; size: once; length: 12; J: TRBJ2-7; CDR3: CALSPQGDEQYF; DNA: TGTGCCTTGAGTCCACAGGGGGACGAGCAGTACTTC
D: TRBD2; V: TRBV25-1; size: few; length: 14; J: TRBJ2-1; CDR3: CASPLAGALDEQFF; DNA: TGTGCCAGCCCCCTAGCGGGGGCGTTGGATGAGCAGTTCTTC
D: TRBD1; V: TRBV12-3/TRBV12-4; size: few; length: 13; J: TRBJ1-2; CDR3: CASSSDRGKGYTF; DNA: TGTGCCAGCAGTTCCGACAGGGGGAAGGGCTACACCTTC
D: NA; V: TRBV12-3/TRBV12-4; size: NA; length: 15; J: TRBJ1-4; CDR3: CASSTGGGANEKLFF; DNA: TGTGCCAGCAGCACCGGAGGGGGGGCCAATGAAAAACTGTTTTTT
D: NA; V: TRBV4-3; size: once; length: 15; J: TRBJ2-3; CDR3: CASSQDAPTPDTQYF; DNA: TGCGCCAGCAGCCAAGACGCCCCCACCCCGGATACGCAGTATTTT
D: TRBD1; V: TRBV5-6; size: NA; length: 17; J: TRBJ2-3; CDR3: CASRRPGQGTRTDTQYF; DNA: TGTGCCAGCAGACGACCGGGACAGGGGACCCGCACAGATACGCAGTATTTT
D: TRBD2; V: TRBV7-2; size: few; length: 18; J: TRBJ2-1; CDR3: CASSHIIGLAGPYNEQFF; DNA: TGTGCCAGCAGCCATATTATAGGACTAGCGGGGCCCTACAATGAGCAGTTCTTC
D: TRBD2; V: TRBV20-1; size: NA; length: 17; J: TRBJ2-3; CDR3: CSASRLAGAASTDTQYF; DNA: TGCAGTGCTAGTCGGCTAGCGGGGGCGGCTAGCACAGATACGCAGTATTTT
D: TRBD1; V: TRBV28; size: NA; length: 16; J: TRBJ1-6; CDR3: CASISAGTGSSSPLHF; DNA: TGTGCCAGCATTAGTGCTGGGACAGGGAGTTCCTCACCCCTCCACTTT
D: TRBD2; V: TRBV29-1; size: NA; length: 15; J: TRBJ2-3; CDR3: CSVETPSGSLDTQYF; DNA: TGCAGCGTTGAAACACCTAGCGGGAGCCTGGATACGCAGTATTTT
D: NA; V: TRBV20-1; size: few; length: 14; J: TRBJ1-6; CDR3: CSARQQKDNSPLHF; DNA: TGCAGTGCTAGACAACAGAAAGATAATTCACCCCTCCACTTT
D: NA; V: TRBV29-1; size: NA; length: 13; J: TRBJ2-7; CDR3: CSVPGRAGYEQYF; DNA: TGCAGCGTTCCCGGCAGGGCCGGATACGAGCAGTACTTC
D: NA; V: TRBV20-1; size: NA; length: 11; J: TRBJ1-2; CDR3: CSARAPDGYTF; DNA: TGCAGTGCTAGGGCCCCGGATGGCTACACCTTC
D: NA; V: TRBV30; size: NA; length: 13; J: TRBJ1-2; CDR3: CAWNRPLYYGYTF; DNA: TGTGCCTGGAATCGCCCCCTATACTATGGCTACACCTTC
D: NA; V: TRBV7-9; size: few; length: 13; J: TRBJ2-3; CDR3: CAGARDTTDTQYF; DNA: TGTGCGGGGGCACGGGACACCACAGATACGCAGTATTTT